This T cell receptor beta chain was identified during a study of cytomegalovirus exposure and HLA in healthy donors. Broader study findings: Reported results showed that the classifier diagnosed cytomegalovirus status with high specificity and sensitivity. Cytomegalovirus association was listed for approximately 150 TCR beta chains. Usually a TCR sequence was rare, but some public TCRs were found in many donors.

For this clone: Its antigen is still unknown.

Though probably carrying unrecorded immune exposures, donors were nominally healthy at sampling. A multiplex PCR was run with 60 Vbeta primers and 13 Jbeta primers. Clones were sequenced by immunoSEQ multiplex PCR, and TCRdb holds only the in-frame ones, with some missing. Here the sample spans over 60,000 clones, 75% being singletons. The CDR3 is 17 amino acids. Germline V lookup: CDR1 WSHSY, CDR2 SAAADI. V was clipped by 3 bases and J by 8 bases; unmatched bases: 13. V is TRBV10-2 and J is TRBJ2-1, with 10 bases aligning to TRBD2. The sequence was obtained from a man in his 70s in good health and CMV-seronegative. Sequences were obtained from PBMCs. DNA for the CDR3: TGCGCCAGCAGTGACTATGGATCGGCTAGCGGGAGCGATGAGCAGTTCTTC. Protein product: CASSDYGSASGSDEQFF.